The clone carrying this TCR beta chain was observed many times. Unique molecular identifiers were built into the TCRbeta library. TCRdb recomputed calls from the PCR reads with MiXCR, one row per CDR3 protein. This sample has roughly 8,100 distinct CDR3 sequences; roughly an eighth occur once, and the top ten carry under 50%. These data are taken from a study of T-cell reconstitution after alpha-beta-depleted transplantation in children. The sequence was collected from a patient aged 2 to 9 who had a stem cell transplant for inherited bone marrow failure, so the T cells may come from the graft donor. The sample in question was PBMCs, mostly from graft donor cells, obtained 60 days after TCRalphabeta/CD19-depleted stem cell transplant.

CDR3 sequence: CASSILLAGSEAFF. The CDR3 coding sequence is TGTGCCAGTAGTATCCTCCTAGCGGGGAGTGAAGCTTTCTTT. The chain carries TRBV19 and TRBJ1-1; D gene uncertain. With 3 bases removed from V and 7 bases from J, the gap between germline ends came to 15 bases. CDR1 and CDR2 from the germline V gene are LNHDA and SQIVND (reference sequence). The CDR3 has 14 residues. The entire variable domain, with the rest obtained from reference TRBV19 and TRBJ1-1, is as follows: DGGITQSPKYLFRKEGQNVTLSCEQNLNHDAMYWYRQDPGQGLRLIYYSQIVNDFQKGDIAEGYSVSREKKESFPLTVTSAQKNPTAFYLCASSILLAGSEAFFGQGTRLTVV.